These T cell receptor beta chains were read from a single sample in a study of T cell repertoires in cytomegalovirus infection. TCRdb passed the reads through MiXCR, listing each CDR3 protein once. The data hold 680,000 or so distinct CDR3 sequences, with about 30% observed a single time. Which antigens these TCRs recognize remains unknown. The input for sequencing was cultured PBMCs, taken from culture after CMV antigen stimulation. The receptors were gathered from a human donor in good health (CMV status not recorded). Some clones in this sample may be carry-over from other donors' samples. The CDR3 runs from the conserved cysteine through the conserved F or W. Each record gives: V gene, clone size, J gene, D gene, CDR3 DNA, CDR3 protein. A D gene is named only where the DNA matches it firmly. Expanded clones are given a class, and other clones once, few, many or no size at all.

v_call: TRBV7-2
clone_size: many
j_call: TRBJ1-5
d_call: NA
cdr3_nt: TGTGCCAGCAGCGCAGGGCGTAATCAGCCCCAGCATTTT
cdr3_aa: CASSAGRNQPQHF

v_call: TRBV2
clone_size: few
j_call: TRBJ2-7
d_call: TRBD2
cdr3_nt: TGTGCCAGCAGGGGAGGGACCTACGAGCAGTACTTC
cdr3_aa: CASRGGTYEQYF

v_call: TRBV7-6
clone_size: NA
j_call: TRBJ2-1
d_call: TRBD2
cdr3_nt: TGTGCCAGCAGCTTAAACCTAGCGGGAGTTGAGCAGTTCTTC
cdr3_aa: CASSLNLAGVEQFF

v_call: TRBV15
clone_size: once
j_call: TRBJ2-7
d_call: TRBD1
cdr3_nt: TGTGCCACCAGCAGACCACAGGGGCGTGACGAGCAGTACTTC
cdr3_aa: CATSRPQGRDEQYF

v_call: TRBV7-8
clone_size: many
j_call: TRBJ1-4
d_call: NA
cdr3_nt: TGTGCCAGCAGCTTCCAGGGGACAACGCGTGAAAAACTGTTTTTT
cdr3_aa: CASSFQGTTREKLFF

v_call: TRBV7-2
clone_size: many
j_call: TRBJ2-7
d_call: NA
cdr3_nt: TGTGCCAGCAGCTTAGGGATCGCCCTTGGCGAGCAGTACTTC
cdr3_aa: CASSLGIALGEQYF

v_call: TRBV28
clone_size: NA
j_call: TRBJ1-1
d_call: NA
cdr3_nt: TGTGCCAGCAGTTTACGCGGCAAGGAGAACACTGAAGCTTTCTTT
cdr3_aa: CASSLRGKENTEAFF

v_call: TRBV6-5
clone_size: NA
j_call: TRBJ2-3
d_call: NA
cdr3_nt: TGTGCCAGCAGTAGCGACAGGTTTAAGGCCTCTAGCACAGATACGCAGTATTTT
cdr3_aa: CASSSDRFKASSTDTQYF

v_call: TRBV7-2
clone_size: many
j_call: TRBJ2-2
d_call: NA
cdr3_nt: TGTGCCAGCAGCTTGATTAGTTCCGGGGAGCTGTTTTTT
cdr3_aa: CASSLISSGELFF

v_call: TRBV5-5
clone_size: once
j_call: TRBJ1-6
d_call: NA
cdr3_nt: TGTGCCAGCAGCTCAGAGGGCAGCCTAAATTCACCCCTCCACTTT
cdr3_aa: CASSSEGSLNSPLHF

v_call: TRBV7-9
clone_size: few
j_call: TRBJ1-3
d_call: TRBD1
cdr3_nt: TGTGCCAGCAGCACAGACAGGGGCATATCTGGAAACACCATATATTTT
cdr3_aa: CASSTDRGISGNTIYF

v_call: TRBV20-1
clone_size: NA
j_call: TRBJ2-3
d_call: NA
cdr3_nt: TGCAGTGCCACACACAGGGCTAGCACAGATACGCAGTATTTT
cdr3_aa: CSATHRASTDTQYF

v_call: TRBV7-6
clone_size: few
j_call: TRBJ2-1
d_call: TRBD2
cdr3_nt: TGTGCCAGCAGCTCGCAACCCCCAGCGGGAGGGTATAATGAGCAGTTCTTC
cdr3_aa: CASSSQPPAGGYNEQFF

v_call: TRBV5-6
clone_size: few
j_call: TRBJ2-1
d_call: NA
cdr3_nt: TGTGCCAGCAGTCGAGGGCGGGCCTCCTACAATGAGCAGTTCTTC
cdr3_aa: CASSRGRASYNEQFF

v_call: TRBV12-3/TRBV12-4
clone_size: NA
j_call: TRBJ1-1
d_call: NA
cdr3_nt: TGTGCCAGCAGTTTACCCCTGGGACAAGTGAACACTGAAGCTTTCTTT
cdr3_aa: CASSLPLGQVNTEAFF

v_call: TRBV7-2
clone_size: few
j_call: TRBJ2-1
d_call: NA
cdr3_nt: TGTGCCAGCAGCTCCCAAAGCATGGTTGAGCAGTTCTTC
cdr3_aa: CASSSQSMVEQFF

v_call: TRBV20-1
clone_size: few
j_call: TRBJ2-7
d_call: TRBD1
cdr3_nt: TGCAGTGCCGAGGACGGGACAGGGGGCGACGAGCAGTACTTC
cdr3_aa: CSAEDGTGGDEQYF

v_call: TRBV7-2
clone_size: NA
j_call: TRBJ2-2
d_call: TRBD2
cdr3_nt: TGTGCCAGCAGCTTAGTAGGCCTAGCGGGTGCGAACACCGGGGAGCTGTTTTTT
cdr3_aa: CASSLVGLAGANTGELFF

v_call: TRBV7-2
clone_size: NA
j_call: TRBJ2-1
d_call: TRBD2
cdr3_nt: TGTGCCAGCAGCTTGGCTAGCGGGCGGCTTGAGCAGTTCTTC
cdr3_aa: CASSLASGRLEQFF

v_call: TRBV11-2
clone_size: NA
j_call: TRBJ2-3
d_call: NA
cdr3_nt: TGTGCCAGCAGCTTCCTTCATAACCTGGGGGATACGCAGTATTTT
cdr3_aa: CASSFLHNLGDTQYF

v_call: TRBV5-1
clone_size: NA
j_call: TRBJ1-5
d_call: TRBD1
cdr3_nt: TGCGCCAGCAGCTCTGGGACAGGGGGTCCCAATCAGCCCCAGCATTTT
cdr3_aa: CASSSGTGGPNQPQHF

v_call: TRBV20-1
clone_size: NA
j_call: TRBJ1-6
d_call: NA
cdr3_nt: TGCAGTGCTAGAGATCGGGACCGGGGGGGGAAGTCACCCCTCCACTTT
cdr3_aa: CSARDRDRGGKSPLHF

v_call: TRBV6-1
clone_size: NA
j_call: TRBJ2-3
d_call: TRBD2
cdr3_nt: TGTGCCAGCAGTGAAGGTAGCGGGGGTACAGATACGCAGTATTTT
cdr3_aa: CASSEGSGGTDTQYF

v_call: TRBV5-6
clone_size: NA
j_call: TRBJ1-6
d_call: NA
cdr3_nt: TGTGCCAGCAACATGCGGAGGCCTGCCCCGACTAATTCACCCCTCCACTTT
cdr3_aa: CASNMRRPAPTNSPLHF

v_call: TRBV7-2
clone_size: many
j_call: TRBJ1-1
d_call: TRBD1
cdr3_nt: TGTGCCAGCAGGTTGGGTGACAGGGGGGCTACTGAAGCTTTCTTT
cdr3_aa: CASRLGDRGATEAFF

v_call: TRBV20-1
clone_size: once
j_call: TRBJ2-3
d_call: TRBD1
cdr3_nt: TGCAGGCCGGTGGACAGGGGATCGATGGATACGCAGTATTTT
cdr3_aa: CRPVDRGSMDTQYF

v_call: TRBV27
clone_size: NA
j_call: TRBJ2-1
d_call: TRBD1
cdr3_nt: TGTGCCAGCAGTTTATCCGGGACAGGGAGGTCTCAGAATGAGCAGTTCTTC
cdr3_aa: CASSLSGTGRSQNEQFF

v_call: TRBV12-3/TRBV12-4
clone_size: NA
j_call: TRBJ1-1
d_call: NA
cdr3_nt: TGTGCCAGCAGCTCCAAAGGGATGTACACTAAAGCTTTCTTT
cdr3_aa: CASSSKGMYTKAFF

v_call: TRBV5-1
clone_size: NA
j_call: TRBJ2-5
d_call: NA
cdr3_nt: TGCGCCAGCAGCTCTAGCAGCTTAGGACAGGGACTAAGGGAGACCCAGTACTTC
cdr3_aa: CASSSSSLGQGLRETQYF

v_call: TRBV7-8
clone_size: many
j_call: TRBJ2-5
d_call: TRBD2
cdr3_nt: TGTGCCAGCAGTAAATCGGGACTAGCGGAGACCCAGTACTTC
cdr3_aa: CASSKSGLAETQYF

v_call: TRBV7-9
clone_size: NA
j_call: TRBJ1-1
d_call: NA
cdr3_nt: TGTGCCAGCAGCGGTATAAGAGGGACTTTCTTT
cdr3_aa: CASSGIRGTFF

v_call: TRBV19
clone_size: few
j_call: TRBJ2-3
d_call: TRBD2
cdr3_nt: TGTGCCAGTTCCGGGACTAGCGGGAGGGCGACGGGGACAGATACGCAGTATTTT
cdr3_aa: CASSGTSGRATGTDTQYF

v_call: TRBV6-1
clone_size: NA
j_call: TRBJ2-7
d_call: NA
cdr3_nt: TGTGCCAGCAGCACCGGAAGTCAGGGCCTCTACGAGCAGTACTTC
cdr3_aa: CASSTGSQGLYEQYF

v_call: TRBV11-2
clone_size: few
j_call: TRBJ2-6
d_call: TRBD1
cdr3_nt: TGTGCCAGCAGCCGGTACAGGGGAACTGGGGCCAACGTCCTGACTTTC
cdr3_aa: CASSRYRGTGANVLTF

v_call: TRBV5-4
clone_size: NA
j_call: TRBJ1-1
d_call: TRBD1
cdr3_nt: TGTGCCAGCAGCATAAAAACAGGGGGCAGGACTGAAGCTTTCTTT
cdr3_aa: CASSIKTGGRTEAFF

v_call: TRBV7-8
clone_size: many
j_call: TRBJ1-1
d_call: NA
cdr3_nt: TGTGCCAGCAGCTTAGATGGGGGGTGGGGGGCTGAAGCTTTCTTT
cdr3_aa: CASSLDGGWGAEAFF

v_call: TRBV20-1
clone_size: NA
j_call: TRBJ1-1
d_call: NA
cdr3_nt: TGCAGTGCTAGAGCCCTGGGAGGGAGGAACACTGAAGCTTTCTTT
cdr3_aa: CSARALGGRNTEAFF

v_call: TRBV7-9
clone_size: NA
j_call: TRBJ2-7
d_call: NA
cdr3_nt: TGTGCCAGCCAACGCAGGGTCGAAGAGCAGTACTTC
cdr3_aa: CASQRRVEEQYF

v_call: TRBV7-2
clone_size: NA
j_call: TRBJ2-2
d_call: NA
cdr3_nt: TGTGCCAGCAGCTTAGTGTCGGGGGGCTCGGAGCTGTTTTTT
cdr3_aa: CASSLVSGGSELFF

v_call: TRBV7-2
clone_size: many
j_call: TRBJ2-3
d_call: TRBD1
cdr3_nt: TGTGCCAGCAGGTGGAGAGACAGGGATGTGGCAGATACGCAGTATTTT
cdr3_aa: CASRWRDRDVADTQYF

v_call: TRBV11-2
clone_size: few
j_call: TRBJ2-3
d_call: NA
cdr3_nt: TGTGCCAGCAGCTTCCGGGTCGGAGATACGCAGTATTTT
cdr3_aa: CASSFRVGDTQYF

v_call: TRBV7-9
clone_size: NA
j_call: TRBJ1-6
d_call: NA
cdr3_nt: TGTGCCAGCAGTTGGTGGGGTAATAATTCACCCCTCCACTTT
cdr3_aa: CASSWWGNNSPLHF

v_call: TRBV6-6
clone_size: NA
j_call: TRBJ1-5
d_call: NA
cdr3_nt: TGTGCCAGCAGTTTCGGTTGGAGGGCCGGCGATCAGCCCCAGCATTTT
cdr3_aa: CASSFGWRAGDQPQHF

v_call: TRBV18
clone_size: NA
j_call: TRBJ1-5
d_call: NA
cdr3_nt: TGTGCCAGCTCACCTAGGGACCTTTCGCCCCAGCATTTT
cdr3_aa: CASSPRDLSPQHF

v_call: TRBV6-6
clone_size: NA
j_call: TRBJ1-5
d_call: NA
cdr3_nt: TGTGCCAGCAGTGACAGGCTCCCCAATCAGCCCCAGCATTTT
cdr3_aa: CASSDRLPNQPQHF

v_call: TRBV20-1
clone_size: NA
j_call: TRBJ2-5
d_call: NA
cdr3_nt: TGCAGTGCTAGGATCCAAGAGACCCAGTACTTC
cdr3_aa: CSARIQETQYF

v_call: TRBV6-1
clone_size: few
j_call: TRBJ2-7
d_call: TRBD1
cdr3_nt: TGTGCCAGCAGGCCGGGACAGCAATACGAGCAGTACTTC
cdr3_aa: CASRPGQQYEQYF

v_call: TRBV4-1
clone_size: NA
j_call: TRBJ2-2
d_call: NA
cdr3_nt: TGTGCCAGCAGCCTACTAGGGGAATGGGGAAACACCGGGGAGCTGTTTTTT
cdr3_aa: CASSLLGEWGNTGELFF

v_call: TRBV14
clone_size: few
j_call: TRBJ1-6
d_call: NA
cdr3_nt: TGTGCCAGCAGCCAAGATCGGGTTCTTAATAATTCACCCCTCCACTTT
cdr3_aa: CASSQDRVLNNSPLHF

v_call: TRBV5-4
clone_size: NA
j_call: TRBJ2-1
d_call: TRBD2
cdr3_nt: TGTGCCAGCAGCTTGGGCGGAGCGGGAGGACGTAATGAGCAGTTCTTC
cdr3_aa: CASSLGGAGGRNEQFF

v_call: TRBV7-9
clone_size: few
j_call: TRBJ2-5
d_call: TRBD1
cdr3_nt: TGTGCCAGCAGCTTACCCCCGGGACAGGGGAGGGAGACCCAGTACTTC
cdr3_aa: CASSLPPGQGRETQYF

v_call: TRBV7-2
clone_size: many
j_call: TRBJ2-7
d_call: NA
cdr3_nt: TGTGCCAGCACGAGGGTAGCGAGCTCCTACGAGCAGTACTTC
cdr3_aa: CASTRVASSYEQYF

v_call: TRBV19
clone_size: few
j_call: TRBJ2-1
d_call: NA
cdr3_nt: TGTGCCAGTAGTATAGTTGGGACACCTAACAATGAGCAGTTCTTC
cdr3_aa: CASSIVGTPNNEQFF

v_call: TRBV7-2
clone_size: many
j_call: TRBJ2-5
d_call: NA
cdr3_nt: TGTGCCAGCAGCTTCCGGGGGCAACAAGAGACCCAGTACTTC
cdr3_aa: CASSFRGQQETQYF

v_call: TRBV28
clone_size: few
j_call: TRBJ2-7
d_call: NA
cdr3_nt: TGTGCCAGCAGTTCCTTAGGGGAAGGGTCTCAGTACGAGCAGTACTTC
cdr3_aa: CASSSLGEGSQYEQYF

v_call: TRBV12-3/TRBV12-4
clone_size: NA
j_call: TRBJ2-7
d_call: TRBD1
cdr3_nt: TGTGCCAGCAGTCGCCCGGGACAGGGAACCCACGAGCAGTACTTC
cdr3_aa: CASSRPGQGTHEQYF

v_call: TRBV7-2
clone_size: many
j_call: TRBJ1-1
d_call: NA
cdr3_nt: TGTGCCAGCAGCTTAAGGGGGGGGACTGAAGCTTTCTTT
cdr3_aa: CASSLRGGTEAFF

v_call: TRBV27
clone_size: few
j_call: TRBJ1-5
d_call: TRBD1
cdr3_nt: TGTGCCAGCAGCCCAGGGGGGAAGGGGCCCCAGCATTTT
cdr3_aa: CASSPGGKGPQHF

v_call: TRBV28
clone_size: NA
j_call: TRBJ2-2
d_call: TRBD1
cdr3_nt: TGTGCCAGCAGTTCAGGGGGCCCGAACACCGGGGAGCTGTTTTTT
cdr3_aa: CASSSGGPNTGELFF

v_call: TRBV7-9
clone_size: many
j_call: TRBJ2-7
d_call: TRBD2
cdr3_nt: TGTGCCAGCAGCTTCGGGACTAGGCCCTACGAGCAGTACTTC
cdr3_aa: CASSFGTRPYEQYF